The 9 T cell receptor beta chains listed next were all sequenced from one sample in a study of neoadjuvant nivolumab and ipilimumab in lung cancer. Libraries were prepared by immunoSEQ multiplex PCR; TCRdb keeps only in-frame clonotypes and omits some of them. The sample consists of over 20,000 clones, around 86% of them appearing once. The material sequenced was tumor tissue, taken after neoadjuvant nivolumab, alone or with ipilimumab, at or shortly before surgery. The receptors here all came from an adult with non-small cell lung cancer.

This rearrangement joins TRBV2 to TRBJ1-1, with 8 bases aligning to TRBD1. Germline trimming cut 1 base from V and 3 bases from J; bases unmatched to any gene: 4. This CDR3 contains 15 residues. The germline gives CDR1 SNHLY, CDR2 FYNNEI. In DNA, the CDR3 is TGTGCCAGCAGTGAAGACAGGGGGACAGACACTGAAGCTTTCTTT. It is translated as CASSEDRGTDTEAFF.

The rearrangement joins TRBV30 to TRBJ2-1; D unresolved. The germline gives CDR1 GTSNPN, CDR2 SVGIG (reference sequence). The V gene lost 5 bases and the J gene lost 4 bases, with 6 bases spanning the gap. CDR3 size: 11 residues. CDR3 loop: CAWGVYNEQFF. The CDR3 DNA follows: TGTGCCTGGGGGGTATACAATGAGCAGTTCTTC. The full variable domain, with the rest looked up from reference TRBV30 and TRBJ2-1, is SQTIHQWPATLVQPVGSPLSLECTVEGTSNPNLYWYRQAAGRGLQLLFYSVGIGQISSEVPQNLSASRPQDRQFILSSKKLLLSDSGFYLCAWGVYNEQFFGPGTRLTVL.

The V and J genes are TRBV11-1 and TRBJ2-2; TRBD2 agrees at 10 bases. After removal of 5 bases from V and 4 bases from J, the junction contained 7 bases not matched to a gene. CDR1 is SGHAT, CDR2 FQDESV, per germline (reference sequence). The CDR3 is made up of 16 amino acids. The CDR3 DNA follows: TGTGCCAGCAGCCTTTCTAGCGGGAGTGGCACCGGGGAGCTGTTTTTT. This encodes CASSLSSGSGTGELFF.

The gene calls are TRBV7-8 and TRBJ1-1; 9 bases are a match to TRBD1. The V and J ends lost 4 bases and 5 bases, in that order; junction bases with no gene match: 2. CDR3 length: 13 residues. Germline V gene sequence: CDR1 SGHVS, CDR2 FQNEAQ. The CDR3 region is CASSSGTGTEAFF. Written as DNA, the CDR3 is TGTGCCAGCAGCTCAGGGACAGGGACTGAAGCTTTCTTT. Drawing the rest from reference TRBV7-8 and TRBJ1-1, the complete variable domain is GAGVSQSPRYKVAKRGQDVALRCDPISGHVSLFWYQQALGQGPEFLTYFQNEAQLDKSGLPSDRFFAERPEGSVSTLKIQRTQQEDSAVYLCASSSGTGTEAFFGQGTRLTVV.

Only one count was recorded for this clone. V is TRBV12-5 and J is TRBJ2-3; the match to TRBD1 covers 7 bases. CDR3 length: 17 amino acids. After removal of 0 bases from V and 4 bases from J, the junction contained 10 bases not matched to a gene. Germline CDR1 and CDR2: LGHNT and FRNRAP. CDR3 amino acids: CASGLVLTGASPDTQYF. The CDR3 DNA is TGTGCTAGTGGTTTGGTACTAACAGGGGCTTCCCCAGATACGCAGTATTTT.

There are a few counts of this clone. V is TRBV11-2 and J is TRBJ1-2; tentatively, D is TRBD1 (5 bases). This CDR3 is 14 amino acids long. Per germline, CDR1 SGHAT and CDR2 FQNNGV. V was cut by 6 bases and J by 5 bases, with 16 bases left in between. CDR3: CASSSQGLGYGYTF. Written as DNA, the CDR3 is TGTGCCAGCAGTAGTCAGGGCTTGGGGTATGGCTACACCTTC.

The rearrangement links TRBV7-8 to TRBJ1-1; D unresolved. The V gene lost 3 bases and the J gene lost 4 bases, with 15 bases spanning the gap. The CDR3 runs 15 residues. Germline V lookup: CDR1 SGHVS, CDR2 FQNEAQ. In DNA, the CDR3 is TGTGCCAGCAGCTTGGAGTACACCAGGATCACTGAAGCTTTCTTT. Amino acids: CASSLEYTRITEAFF.

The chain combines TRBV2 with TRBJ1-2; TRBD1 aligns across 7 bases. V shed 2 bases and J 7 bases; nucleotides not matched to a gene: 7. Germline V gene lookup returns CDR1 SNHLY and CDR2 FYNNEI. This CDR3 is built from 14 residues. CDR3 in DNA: TGTGCCAGCAGTGAAAAGGGGGCGCGAGGTGGCTACACCTTC. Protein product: CASSEKGARGGYTF.

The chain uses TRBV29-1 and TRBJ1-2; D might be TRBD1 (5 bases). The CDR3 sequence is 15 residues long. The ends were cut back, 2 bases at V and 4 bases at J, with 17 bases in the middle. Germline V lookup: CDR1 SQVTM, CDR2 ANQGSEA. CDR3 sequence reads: CSVEIFQGPSYGYTF. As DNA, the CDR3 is TGCAGCGTTGAAATCTTTCAGGGCCCTTCCTATGGCTACACCTTC.